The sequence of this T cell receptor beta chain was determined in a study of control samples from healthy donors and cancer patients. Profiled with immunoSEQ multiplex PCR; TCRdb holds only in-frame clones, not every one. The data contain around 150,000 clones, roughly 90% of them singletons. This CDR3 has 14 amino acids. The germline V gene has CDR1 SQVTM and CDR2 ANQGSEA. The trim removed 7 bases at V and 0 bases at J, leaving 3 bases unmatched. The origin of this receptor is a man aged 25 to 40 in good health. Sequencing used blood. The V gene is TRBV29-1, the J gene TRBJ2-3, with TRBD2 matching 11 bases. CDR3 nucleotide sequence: TGCAGCGCCGCTAGCGGGAGGAGCACAGATACGCAGTATTTT. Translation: CSAASGRSTDTQYF.